The 31 T cell receptor beta chains below come from one sample, sequenced in a study of blood T cell repertoires in COVID-19. This table comes from immunoSEQ multiplex PCR, and its TCRdb copy is limited to in-frame clones, with some not included. In the table there are some 400,000 clones, around 87% of which are singletons. Sequencing was done on a sample of peripheral blood. These receptors all stem from a woman aged 25-40 years with COVID-19, enrolled during active disease.

J is TRBJ2-5 and V is TRBV19; 13 bases fit TRBD2. Germline CDR1 is LNHDA and CDR2 is SQIVND (reference sequence). The CDR3 is made up of 17 amino acids. J gave up 2 bases and V 5 bases, and 8 bases lay outside the gene matches. This CDR3 reads CASSSMTGLAGQETQYF. The CDR3 DNA sequence: TGTGCCAGTAGTTCAATGACGGGACTAGCGGGACAAGAGACCCAGTACTTC.

This rearrangement joins TRBV9 to TRBJ1-3; 8 bases line up with TRBD1. Germline V gene data show CDR1 as SGDLS and CDR2 as YYNGEE. The V segment lost 4 bases and the J segment 0 bases; nucleotides outside the gene matches: 6. The CDR3 runs 16 residues. CDR3 sequence: CASSSLTGGSGNTIYF. CDR3 in DNA: TGTGCCAGCAGCTCTCTCACAGGGGGCTCTGGAAACACCATATATTTT. The full variable domain, completed using reference TRBV9 and TRBJ1-3, is DSGVTQTPKHLITATGQRVTLRCSPRSGDLSVYWYQQSLDQGLQFLIQYYNGEERAKGNILERFSAQQFPDLHSELNLSSLELGDSALYFCASSSLTGGSGNTIYFGEGSWLTVV.

This clone was counted a single time. The CDR3 region has the DNA TGTGCCAGCAGCTTAGGAGTAGAGCAGTTCTTC. This sequence encodes CASSLGVEQFF. J is TRBJ2-1 and V is TRBV7-2; D not certain. Trimming removed 1 base from V and 10 bases from J, with 5 bases in between. Germline CDR1 SGHTA, CDR2 FQGNSA. The CDR3 is made up of 11 amino acids.

The chain couples TRBV15 to TRBJ1-2, with D maybe TRBD1 (5 bases). Germline CDR1 reads LNHNV; CDR2 reads YYDKDF (reference sequence). This CDR3 comprises 13 residues. V was clipped by 0 bases and J by 3 bases, with 5 bases between them. CDR3 nucleotides: TGTGCCACCAGCAGAGACAGGGACTATGGCTACACCTTC. It codes for CATSRDRDYGYTF.

The genes are TRBV14 and TRBJ1-1; no clear D gene. Germline-derived CDR1 and CDR2 are SGHDN and FVKESK. V lost 5 bases and J 4 bases, leaving 8 bases between the germline ends. The CDR3 length is 12 residues. The CDR3 DNA follows: TGTGCCAGCAGCTACTCCGGCACTGAAGCTTTCTTT. It encodes CASSYSGTEAFF.

The rearrangement uses TRBV28 and TRBJ2-1, with 8 bases aligning to TRBD2. CDR1 is MDHEN and CDR2 is SYDVKM in the germline V gene. V shed 2 bases and J 15 bases; nucleotides not matched to a gene: 12. CDR3 size: 14 residues. CDR3 in DNA: TGTGCCAGCAGTTTACTCGCCCAGCGGGAGAAACCGTTCTTC. Amino acid sequence: CASSLLAQREKPFF.

The genes are TRBV5-4 and TRBJ2-7; D is undetermined. Germline CDR1 is SGHNT and CDR2 is YYREEE (reference sequence). Trimming removed 0 bases from V and 7 bases from J, with 11 bases in between. The CDR3 is made up of 13 amino acids. CDR3 sequence (DNA): TGTGCCAGCAGCTTGGGGTCCCGGTCGGAGCAGTACTTC. This encodes CASSLGSRSEQYF.

This clone has just one count. This chain connects TRBV10-3 to TRBJ1-3, with D unresolved. This CDR3 spans 12 amino acids. Germline lookup yields CDR1 ENHRY and CDR2 SYGVKD. Trimming removed 7 bases at V and 3 bases at J, with 7 bases between. This CDR3 is CAIKTGGNTIYF. The DNA of the CDR3 is TGTGCCATCAAAACGGGTGGAAACACCATATATTTT.

The chain links TRBV7-3 to TRBJ2-3; D is undetermined. V was shortened by 5 bases and J by 4 bases, with 4 bases between the two germline ends. The germline V gene has CDR1 SGHTA and CDR2 FQGTGA. This CDR3 spans 11 amino acids. The CDR3, as DNA: TGTGCCAGCAGCAGCGCAGATACGCAGTATTTT. Protein product: CASSSADTQYF.

The chain has TRBV19 and TRBJ1-1; a weak D match, TRBD1 (6 bases). Looked up from germline, CDR1 is LNHDA and CDR2 is SQIVND (reference sequence). V was shortened by 3 bases and J by 11 bases, with 13 bases between the two germline ends. The CDR3 has 12 amino acids. CDR3 sequence reads: CASSIRGGGAFF. The CDR3, as DNA: TGTGCCAGTAGTATCAGGGGCGGAGGTGCTTTCTTT.

This chain uses TRBV21-1 with TRBJ2-1; TRBD2, the table's D call, lacks a check against the DNA. TRBV21-1 constitutes a pseudogene. The length of the CDR3 is 16 residues. CDR3 in amino acids: CASSKALSGRWDEQFF. DNA for the CDR3: TGTGCCAGCAGCAAAGCGCTTAGCGGGAGATGGGATGAGCAGTTCTTC.

The rearrangement uses TRBV5-1 and TRBJ1-4; a weak D match, TRBD1 (6 bases). The CDR3 has 14 amino acids. Trimming pared 0 bases from V and 8 bases from J, leaving 11 bases between. Germline CDR1 is SGHRS and CDR2 is YFSETQ. In DNA form, the CDR3 reads TGCGCCAGCAGCTTGGGGGACACTCGAGAAAAACTGTTTTTT. Amino acid sequence: CASSLGDTREKLFF.

The rearrangement joins TRBV3-1 (or the pseudogene TRBV3-2) to TRBJ2-4; TRBD2 is a possible D gene (5 bases). The CDR3 loop spans 14 amino acids. The V end lost 1 base, the J end lost 7 bases, and 11 bases lay between the germline ends. CDR1 and CDR2 from the germline V gene are LGHDT and YNNKEL (reference sequence). The CDR3 loop is CASSQGWTANIQYF. CDR3 in DNA: TGTGCCAGCAGCCAAGGATGGACTGCTAACATTCAGTACTTC.

The chain is built from TRBV29-1 and TRBJ2-1; 13 nucleotides line up with TRBD2. The trim removed 4 bases at V and 8 bases at J, leaving 8 bases unmatched. Germline CDR1 is SQVTM and CDR2 is ANQGSEA. There are 15 residues in the CDR3. The CDR3 nucleotides read TGCAGCGTTGTTACTAGCGGGAGGGCTGATGATGAGCAGTTCTTC. Protein product: CSVVTSGRADDEQFF.

The chain combines TRBV5-4 with TRBJ2-7; D is perhaps TRBD2 (5 bases). This CDR3 contains 15 residues. Germline CDR1 SGHNT, CDR2 YYREEE (reference sequence). With 2 bases removed from V and 4 bases from J, the gap between germline ends came to 16 bases. The CDR3 loop reads CASSFDPQAVYEQYF. The CDR3 bases are TGTGCCAGCAGCTTCGACCCCCAAGCGGTATACGAGCAGTACTTC.

This clone turned up a few times. The chain recombines TRBV9 with TRBJ2-7; D is perhaps TRBD1 (6 bases). Trimming cost V 3 bases and J 3 bases, with 10 bases left between them. This CDR3 has 13 amino acids. Germline V lookup: CDR1 SGDLS, CDR2 YYNGEE. DNA for the CDR3: TGTGCCAGCAGCGCCGGACAGTTCTACGAGCAGTACTTC. Protein sequence: CASSAGQFYEQYF.

The chain joins TRBV9 to TRBJ1-2; possible D gene TRBD1, 6 bases. The V gene's germline CDR1 is SGDLS and CDR2 YYNGEE. Trimming cost V 3 bases and J 4 bases, with 13 bases left between them. CDR3 size: 14 residues. In nucleotides, the CDR3 is TGTGCCAGCAGCGCGCAGACAGGCCTCTATGGCTACACCTTC. Translation gives CASSAQTGLYGYTF.

With regard to this clone: At one of its ends the junction is not consistent with the germline gene, which may arise from a read error. The rearrangement joins TRBV4-1 to TRBJ2-7, with D possibly TRBD2 on 6 matching bases. Germline V CDR1 and CDR2: MGHRA, YSYEKL. CDR3 length equals 15 residues. Here the CDR3 reads CASSQDKVDRTGLDF. The CDR3 region has the DNA TGCGCCAGCAGCCAAGATAAGGTTGACAGAACGGGACTGGACTTC.

The chain carries TRBV7-2 and TRBJ2-7, with 11 bases aligning to TRBD1. The CDR3 sequence is 14 residues long. CDR1 and CDR2 (germline): SGHTA, FQGNSA. J lost 3 bases, V lost 5 bases, and 3 bases had no gene match. CDR3 sequence reads: CASSPGQGDYEQYF. The CDR3 DNA follows: TGTGCCAGCAGCCCGGGACAGGGGGACTACGAGCAGTACTTC.

This chain connects TRBV7-2 to TRBJ2-7; weak D call: TRBD1 (6 bases). Germline lookup yields CDR1 SGHTA and CDR2 FQGNSA. V was pared by 4 bases and J by 5 bases, with 12 bases between. The CDR3 contains 13 residues. Here the CDR3 reads CASSSGAGDEQYF. The DNA for the CDR3 is TGTGCCAGCAGCTCCGGGGCAGGGGACGAGCAGTACTTC.

This rearrangement joins TRBV6-5 to TRBJ2-7, with 9 positions matching TRBD1. This CDR3 region has 16 residues. The trim removed 3 bases at V and 0 bases at J, leaving 6 bases unmatched. Germline V gene lookup returns CDR1 MNHEY and CDR2 SVGAGI. CDR3 region: CASSYWTGVSSYEQYF. The CDR3 nucleotides are TGTGCCAGCAGTTATTGGACAGGGGTGTCCTCCTACGAGCAGTACTTC.

J is TRBJ2-1 and V is TRBV12-3 or TRBV12-4; 7 bases align to TRBD2. The trim removed 4 bases at V and 10 bases at J, leaving 7 bases unmatched. The CDR3 runs 13 residues. CDR3 sequence: CASSWGLPGEQFF. The CDR3 coding sequence is TGTGCCAGCAGTTGGGGACTACCGGGAGAGCAGTTCTTC.

This chain links TRBV10-2 with TRBJ2-5; 11 nucleotides agree with TRBD2. Germline loops: CDR1 WSHSY, CDR2 SAAADI. There are 16 residues in the CDR3. V dropped 7 bases and J dropped 2; count of bases not matched to a gene: 9. In DNA form, the CDR3 reads TGCGCCAGCACGTTAGCGGGAGGGCCAGGGCAAGAGACCCAGTACTTC. Translated, it gives CASTLAGGPGQETQYF.

The chain employs TRBV5-5 and TRBJ1-1; TRBD1 aligns across 8 bases. V trimming: 1 base; J trimming: 5 bases; junction bases outside the gene matches: 10. Germline CDR1 SGHKS, CDR2 YYEKEE (reference sequence). CDR3 size: 16 residues. In DNA form, the CDR3 reads TGTGCCAGCAGCTTGTTGGGGCAGGGGGCATGGACTGAAGCTTTCTTT. Residues: CASSLLGQGAWTEAFF.

The chain uses TRBV5-4 and TRBJ2-1, with D maybe TRBD2 (5 bases). Per the germline V gene, CDR1 is SGHNT and CDR2 is YYREEE (reference sequence). The CDR3 spans 15 residues. V was pared by 4 bases and J by 5 bases, with 16 bases between. CDR3 residues: CASSNPSRGDNEQFF. In DNA form, the CDR3 reads TGTGCCAGCAGCAACCCTAGCCGAGGTGACAATGAGCAGTTCTTC.

The rearrangement links TRBV2 to TRBJ1-2; 7 nucleotides agree with TRBD1. Germline V gene data show CDR1 as SNHLY and CDR2 as FYNNEI. V gave up 6 bases and J gave up 0 bases; unmatched junction bases: 7. The CDR3 has 15 amino acids. As DNA, the CDR3 is TGTGCCAGCAGCACTGGGACAGTTACTAACTATGGCTACACCTTC. Amino acid sequence: CASSTGTVTNYGYTF.

The chain joins TRBV30 to TRBJ2-1, with 11 bases lining up with TRBD2. V dropped 5 bases and J dropped 0; count of bases not matched to a gene: 3. This CDR3 has 15 amino acids. CDR1 is GTSNPN and CDR2 is SVGIG in the germline V gene (reference sequence). CDR3 residues: CAWRLAGSSYNEQFF. The CDR3 coding sequence is TGTGCCTGGCGACTAGCGGGGAGCTCCTACAATGAGCAGTTCTTC.

This chain joins TRBV9 and TRBJ2-7; D might be TRBD1 (6 bases). The germline gives CDR1 SGDLS, CDR2 YYNGEE. This CDR3 has 15 residues. V was shortened by 4 bases and J by 4 bases, with 18 bases between the two germline ends. The DNA of the CDR3 is TGTGCCAGCAGCCCCTCTTTACAGGGAATATACGAGCAGTACTTC. It codes for CASSPSLQGIYEQYF.

J is TRBJ2-1 and V is TRBV11-3; 8 bases align to TRBD2. Germline V gene data show CDR1 as SGHNT and CDR2 as YENEEA. The CDR3 has 15 residues. V shed 5 bases and J 6 bases; nucleotides not matched to a gene: 9. The CDR3 loop reads CASSIRRGASNEQFF. The CDR3 coding sequence is TGTGCCAGCAGCATCCGGCGGGGGGCCAGCAATGAGCAGTTCTTC.

The chain uses TRBV18 and TRBJ2-2; TRBD2 is a possible D gene (6 bases). V lost 0 bases and J lost 7, with 15 bases in between. The germline gives CDR1 KGHSH, CDR2 LQKENI. The CDR3 consists of 16 residues. CDR3 sequence: CASSPPRASVGGELFF. The CDR3, as DNA: TGTGCCAGCTCACCACCCAGGGCTAGCGTCGGCGGGGAGCTGTTTTTT.

The rearrangement joins TRBV27 to TRBJ2-3, with TRBD2 matching over 12 bases. Germline CDR1 reads MNHEY; CDR2 reads SMNVEV (reference sequence). The junction had 6 bases not matched to a gene; V was cut back by 5 bases and J by 3 bases. This CDR3 contains 16 residues. The CDR3 coding sequence is TGTGCCAGCAGTCTCAGGACTAGCGGGATGACAGATACGCAGTATTTT. Translating it yields CASSLRTSGMTDTQYF.